Listed below are T cell receptor beta chains from one sample, sequenced in a study of blood T cells in healthy people across ages. TCRdb called the 5' RACE reads again in MiXCR, with one record for every CDR3 protein. The data contain 1.5 million to 2 million distinct CDR3 sequences, 28% of them singletons. Input material: blood. These receptors all stem from a woman aged 25 to 45 in good health. Each CDR3 is given with its conserved first and last residue. D genes are given only for firm matches. Clone size appears in some rows only: once, few, many, or a class for an expanded clone.

clone_size	v_call	d_call	j_call	cdr3_length	cdr3_aa	cdr3_nt
NA	TRBV5-1	TRBD2	TRBJ2-1	17	CASSLASSGGFYNEQFF	TGCGCCAGCAGCTTGGCCTCTAGCGGGGGCTTCTACAATGAGCAGTTCTTC
NA	TRBV4-1	NA	TRBJ2-7	16	CASSQDGSGRRRGQYF	TGCGCCAGCAGCCAAGACGGGTCCGGGAGACGCCGGGGGCAGTACTTC
few	TRBV29-1	NA	TRBJ1-1	13	CSVGHQGYTEAFF	TGCAGCGTCGGACATCAGGGTTACACTGAAGCTTTCTTT
NA	TRBV6-1	TRBD1	TRBJ1-1	18	CAISEPLGQVKMNTEAFF	TGTGCCATCAGTGAACCCCTGGGACAGGTAAAAATGAACACTGAAGCTTTCTTT
few	TRBV20-1	TRBD1	TRBJ2-7	15	CSARVVKGAHYEQYF	TGCAGTGCTAGAGTTGTGAAGGGGGCTCACTACGAGCAGTACTTC
many	TRBV9	TRBD2	TRBJ2-1	13	CASGPSGHNEQFF	TGTGCCAGCGGTCCTAGCGGCCACAATGAGCAGTTCTTC
NA	TRBV2	TRBD1	TRBJ2-3	14	CASSEVTGEDTQYF	TGTGCCAGCAGTGAAGTGACAGGGGAAGATACGCAGTATTTT
many	TRBV5-1	TRBD2	TRBJ2-1	14	CASSKRGEESEQFF	TGCGCCAGCAGCAAGCGGGGGGAGGAAAGTGAGCAGTTCTTC
NA	TRBV11-1	NA	TRBJ2-3	15	CASSLDNHSNQPQYF	TGTGCCAGCAGCTTGGACAATCATAGCAATCAGCCCCAGTATTTT
NA	TRBV11-2	NA	TRBJ2-7	15	CASSQITRGAYEQYF	TGTGCCAGCAGCCAGATAACGAGGGGGGCCTACGAGCAGTACTTC
many	TRBV27	TRBD2	TRBJ2-4	14	CASSFGRSEDIQYF	TGTGCCAGCAGTTTCGGGAGGTCTGAGGACATTCAGTACTTC
NA	TRBV3-1	NA	TRBJ1-2	13	CASSQRRGDGYTF	TGTGCCAGCAGCCAACGAAGGGGTGATGGCTACACCTTC
few	TRBV5-1	NA	TRBJ1-4	16	CASSLAGAGDNEKLFF	TGCGCCAGCAGCTTGGCCGGGGCAGGGGATAATGAAAAACTGTTTTTT
many	TRBV5-1	NA	TRBJ2-7	15	CASSLSHGGIYEQYF	TGCGCCAGCAGCTTGTCTCATGGTGGAATCTACGAGCAGTACTTC
few	TRBV3-1	TRBD2	TRBJ2-3	15	CASSQAGLPLDTQYF	TGTGCCAGCAGCCAAGCGGGACTACCCCTGGATACGCAGTATTTT
many	TRBV5-1	TRBD1	TRBJ2-7	14	CASSKGQGTYEQYF	TGTGCCAGCAGTAAGGGACAGGGGACCTACGAGCAGTACTTC
NA	TRBV10-3	NA	TRBJ2-1	12	CAISDVDNQQFF	TGTGCCATCAGTGACGTAGACAATCAGCAGTTCTTC
NA	TRBV2	NA	TRBJ1-2	14	CASTRTGSGYGYTF	TGTGCCAGCACTCGAACAGGATCGGGGTATGGCTACACCTTC
NA	TRBV5-1	NA	TRBJ2-3	16	CASSLDGGSDTDTQYF	TGCGCCAGCAGCTTAGATGGGGGCTCGGACACAGATACGCAGTATTTT
few	TRBV2	TRBD2	TRBJ2-7	14	CASIEAGAQGEQYF	TGTGCCAGCATAGAAGCGGGGGCCCAGGGTGAGCAGTACTTC
NA	TRBV7-2	NA	TRBJ1-1	15	CVSSLTDRTSTEAFF	TGTGTCAGCAGCCTAACGGACAGAACAAGCACTGAAGCTTTCTTT
NA	TRBV2	NA	TRBJ2-5	18	CASSLGPGTPRKLGTQYF	TGTGCCAGCAGCTTGGGACCCGGGACGCCCAGAAAATTGGGGACCCAGTACTTC
few	TRBV24-1	NA	TRBJ1-5	13	CATSPITNQPQHF	TGTGCCACCAGTCCTATTACTAATCAGCCCCAGCATTTT
few	TRBV5-1	TRBD1	TRBJ1-3	15	CASRKDRGSGNTIYF	TGCGCCAGCCGGAAGGACAGGGGATCGGGAAACACCATATATTTT
NA	TRBV10-2	TRBD2	TRBJ2-7	19	CASSESTPDPSGSRYEQYF	TGCGCCAGCAGTGAGTCGACCCCAGACCCTAGCGGGAGTAGATACGAGCAGTACTTC
NA	TRBV6-2/TRBV6-3	NA	TRBJ2-4	12	CASSALANIQYF	TGTGCCAGCAGTGCACTAGCAAACATTCAGTACTTC
many	TRBV6-4	NA	TRBJ2-1	15	CASSSGQRGIYEQFF	TGTGCCAGCAGTTCCGGACAGAGGGGGATTTATGAGCAGTTCTTC
many	TRBV20-1	TRBD1	TRBJ1-2	13	CSARGQGNYGYTF	TGCAGTGCTAGGGGACAGGGTAACTATGGCTACACCTTC
NA	TRBV28	NA	TRBJ2-3	16	CASSPPTGRSTDTQYF	TGTGCCAGCAGTCCACCGACAGGGAGGAGCACAGATACGCAGTATTTT
NA	TRBV27	NA	TRBJ2-3	12	CASSNLRDTQYF	TGTGCCAGCAGTAACCTCAGAGATACGCAGTATTTT
NA	TRBV11-3	NA	TRBJ2-1	15	CASSPRIGGYNEQFF	TGTGCCAGCAGCCCCCGAATTGGAGGGTACAATGAGCAGTTCTTC
many	TRBV10-2	TRBD2	TRBJ2-7	15	CASSEYLAGSYEQYF	TGCGCCAGCAGTGAGTACCTAGCGGGGTCCTACGAGCAGTACTTC
few	TRBV10-1	TRBD2	TRBJ2-1	14	CATSSGRSFIEQFF	TGCGCCACCTCTAGCGGGAGGTCCTTCATCGAGCAGTTCTTC
many	TRBV9	NA	TRBJ2-4	17	CASSVSSGTGAKNIQYF	TGTGCCAGCAGCGTCTCCTCCGGGACGGGAGCCAAAAACATTCAGTACTTC
NA	TRBV7-2	TRBD2	TRBJ2-5	14	CASSRSGIRETQYF	TGTGCCAGCAGCAGGAGCGGGATTCGGGAGACCCAGTACTTC
NA	TRBV29-1	NA	TRBJ1-2	13	CSVAPWGRGGYTF	TGCAGCGTTGCTCCTTGGGGCCGCGGGGGCTACACCTTC
NA	TRBV29-1	NA	TRBJ1-1	13	CSVGGALNTEAFF	TGCAGCGTCGGTGGGGCACTGAACACTGAAGCTTTCTTT
NA	TRBV7-2	NA	TRBJ1-6	15	CASSLGLRVGSPRHF	TGTGCCAGCAGCTTAGGTTTGCGGGTAGGATCACCCCGCCACTTT
many	TRBV6-6	NA	TRBJ1-2	12	CASSYDVRGYTF	TGTGCCAGCAGTTACGACGTGAGAGGCTACACCTTC
few	TRBV5-1	TRBD2	TRBJ2-7	18	CASSFMTSGTNSPYEQYF	TGCGCCAGCAGCTTCATGACTAGCGGCACCAACTCCCCCTACGAGCAGTACTTC
many	TRBV7-2	TRBD1	TRBJ2-7	17	CASSLAIRQGPSYEQYF	TGTGCCAGCAGCTTGGCAATCCGACAGGGTCCCTCCTACGAGCAGTACTTC
few	TRBV6-6	NA	TRBJ2-2	12	CASRQGSGELFF	TGTGCCAGCAGGCAGGGTTCCGGGGAGCTGTTTTTT
NA	TRBV12-3/TRBV12-4	NA	TRBJ1-1	14	CASSFIPTDTEAFF	TGTGCCAGCAGTTTCATCCCGACGGACACTGAAGCTTTCTTT
NA	TRBV29-1	TRBD1	TRBJ2-1	12	CSVLSGGLEQFF	TGCAGCGTACTCTCAGGGGGCCTTGAGCAGTTCTTC
few	TRBV12-5	TRBD1	TRBJ1-1	17	CASGLIRGQGHGTEAFF	TGTGCTAGTGGTTTGATCCGGGGACAGGGGCACGGCACTGAAGCTTTCTTT
NA	TRBV6-5	TRBD2	TRBJ2-3	17	CASSYSSGTSGTDTQYF	TGTGCCAGCAGTTACTCCTCCGGGACTAGCGGCACAGATACGCAGTATTTT
many	TRBV29-1	NA	TRBJ1-2	13	CSVIVAGGYGYTF	TGCAGCGTTATCGTCGCGGGGGGCTATGGCTACACCTTC
few	TRBV15	TRBD2	TRBJ2-1	17	CATSRDTSGGIHNEQFF	TGTGCCACCAGCAGAGATACAAGCGGGGGGATCCACAATGAGCAGTTCTTC
NA	TRBV12-3/TRBV12-4	NA	TRBJ2-5	15	CATSAGWVRGETQYF	TGTGCCACCTCTGCCGGGTGGGTACGGGGGGAGACCCAGTACTTC
few	TRBV12-3/TRBV12-4	NA	TRBJ1-4	14	CASSLQGLKEKLFF	TGTGCCAGCAGTTTACAGGGGCTCAAGGAAAAACTGTTTTTT
NA	TRBV20-1	NA	TRBJ2-3	14	CSASKGPSTDTQYF	TGCAGTGCTAGCAAGGGGCCCAGCACAGATACGCAGTATTTT
NA	TRBV11-2	NA	TRBJ2-3	15	CASSQILGTTDTQYF	TGTGCCAGCAGCCAAATTCTAGGGACCACAGATACGCAGTATTTT
NA	TRBV12-3/TRBV12-4	NA	TRBJ2-2	13	CASNAPDTGELFF	TGTGCCAGCAATGCTCCTGACACCGGGGAGCTGTTTTTT
NA	TRBV4-1	TRBD2	TRBJ2-7	18	CASSPDRFLAGPVYEQYF	TGCGCCAGCAGCCCGGACCGTTTTTTAGCGGGCCCGGTATACGAGCAGTACTTC
NA	TRBV7-2	NA	TRBJ1-1	14	CASSLERTNTEAFF	TGTGCCAGCAGCTTAGAGAGGACTAACACTGAAGCTTTCTTT
many	TRBV3-1	NA	TRBJ2-5	12	CASSQAYQTQYF	TGTGCCAGCAGCCAAGCATACCAGACCCAGTACTTC
NA	TRBV5-5	NA	TRBJ1-5	18	CASSPDWISIGGNQPQHF	TGTGCCAGCAGCCCGGACTGGATTTCTATAGGTGGCAATCAGCCCCAGCATTTT
NA	TRBV15	TRBD2	TRBJ2-7	20	CATSRDFLGLAGRDSYEQYF	TGTGCCACCAGCAGAGATTTCCTGGGACTAGCGGGGAGGGACTCCTACGAGCAGTACTTC
few	TRBV4-1	NA	TRBJ2-7	13	CASSQPLEYEQYF	TGCGCCAGCAGCCAACCATTAGAATACGAGCAGTACTTC
NA	TRBV7-2	NA	TRBJ2-1	15	CASSRPGQRRNEQFF	TGTGCCAGCAGCCGCCCCGGACAGCGTAGGAATGAGCAGTTCTTC